Below are 9 T cell receptor beta chains sequenced from a single sample in a study of neurological immune-mediated disorders. TCRdb reanalysed the 5' RACE reads using MiXCR and keeps one entry per CDR3 protein. Of 45,000 to 50,000 distinct CDR3 sequences listed, 3.5% to 5.5% are singletons. The sequenced sample consisted of PBMCs. The receptors here all came from a woman aged 55-70 years with multiple sclerosis.

This clonotype was seen ten or more times. The chain is built from TRBV5-1 and TRBJ1-1; TRBD1 is a possible D gene (5 bases). Trimming left V 1 base short and J 2 bases short, with 9 bases between. The germline V gene encodes CDR1 SGHRS and CDR2 YFSETQ. CDR3 length equals 14 residues. The CDR3, as DNA: TGCGCCAGCAGCTTGAGACAGCCAAACACTGAAGCTTTCTTT. Its translation is CASSLRQPNTEAFF. The whole variable domain, filled in from reference TRBV5-1 and TRBJ1-1, reads KAGVTQTPRYLIKTRGQQVTLSCSPISGHRSVSWYQQTPGQGLQFLFEYFSETQRNKGNFPGRFSGRQFSNSRSEMNVSTLELGDSALYLCASSLRQPNTEAFFGQGTRLTVV.

The table lists this clonotype with many counts. The chain recombines TRBV20-1 with TRBJ1-1; 7 nucleotides align to TRBD1. The V gene's germline CDR1 is DFQATT and CDR2 SNEGSKA (reference sequence). The ends lost 0 bases at V and 5 bases at J; junction bases unmatched: 9. CDR3 size: 15 residues. The CDR3 is CSARDNRQGGTEAFF. In DNA form, the CDR3 reads TGCAGTGCTAGAGATAATCGACAGGGAGGGACTGAAGCTTTCTTT.

This chain connects TRBV5-1 to TRBJ1-5; TRBD1 aligns across 8 bases. With 5 bases clipped from V and 3 bases from J, the junction kept 1 base outside the gene matches. The CDR3 covers 13 residues. In germline, CDR1 is SGHRS, CDR2 YFSETQ. The CDR3 DNA reads as TGCGCCAGCAGGGGACAGGACAATCAGCCCCAGCATTTT. Translation gives CASRGQDNQPQHF.

This clonotype was seen a handful of times. The chain recombines TRBV7-6 with TRBJ2-7; tentative D call: TRBD1 (6 bases). This CDR3 region has 13 residues. V was pared by 2 bases and J by 6 bases, with 11 bases between. Germline V CDR1 and CDR2: SGHVS, FNYEAQ. The CDR3 region has the DNA TGTGCCAGCAGCTTACCCCCAGGGGTCGAGCAGTACTTC. Amino acids: CASSLPPGVEQYF.

In its sample, this clonotype was seen many times. This rearrangement joins TRBV5-5 to TRBJ1-1; TRBD1 matches 8 bases. Germline trimming cut 3 bases from V and 4 bases from J; bases unmatched to any gene: 5. This CDR3 region has 14 residues. Germline lookup yields CDR1 SGHKS and CDR2 YYEKEE (reference sequence). This CDR3 reads CASSWNDRGTEAFF. DNA for the CDR3: TGTGCCAGCAGCTGGAATGACAGGGGCACTGAAGCTTTCTTT.

This clonotype appeared a few times. The V call is TRBV9, the J call TRBJ1-2, with D perhaps TRBD1 (6 bases). The CDR3 has 14 residues. Trimming shortened V by 3 bases and J by 8 bases, and 17 bases separated the two germline ends. Germline V gives CDR1 SGDLS, CDR2 YYNGEE. The CDR3 DNA follows: TGTGCCAGCAGCGCTTACGGTGGGGGCTGGGGCTACACCTTC. It specifies CASSAYGGGWGYTF.

In its sample, this clonotype was seen many times. The genes are TRBV7-2 and TRBJ2-7; the D call may be TRBD1 or TRBD2 (5 bases each). Germline lookup yields CDR1 SGHTA and CDR2 FQGNSA. V lost 4 bases and J 3 bases, leaving 7 bases between the germline ends. This CDR3 has 12 residues. The chain's CDR3 is CASSWDGYEQYF. The CDR3 DNA reads TGTGCCAGCAGCTGGGACGGCTACGAGCAGTACTTC.

This clonotype was picked up many times. The chain carries TRBV7-2 and TRBJ1-2; maybe TRBD1 (5 bases). V lost 4 bases and J lost 0, with 12 bases in between. The CDR3 runs 15 residues. Germline V gene sequence: CDR1 SGHTA, CDR2 FQGNSA. DNA for the CDR3: TGTGCCAGCAGCTACGACAGTCAAGCTAACTATGGCTACACCTTC. Its protein product is CASSYDSQANYGYTF.

This clonotype was recorded at least ten times. This chain uses TRBV12-3 or TRBV12-4 with TRBJ1-2; D possibly corresponds to TRBD1 (6 bases). With 5 bases removed from V and 7 bases from J, the gap between germline ends came to 11 bases. This CDR3 region has 12 residues. The CDR3 DNA reads as TGTGCCAGCAGTCCCCACAGGGTTGGCTACACCTTC. It translates to CASSPHRVGYTF.